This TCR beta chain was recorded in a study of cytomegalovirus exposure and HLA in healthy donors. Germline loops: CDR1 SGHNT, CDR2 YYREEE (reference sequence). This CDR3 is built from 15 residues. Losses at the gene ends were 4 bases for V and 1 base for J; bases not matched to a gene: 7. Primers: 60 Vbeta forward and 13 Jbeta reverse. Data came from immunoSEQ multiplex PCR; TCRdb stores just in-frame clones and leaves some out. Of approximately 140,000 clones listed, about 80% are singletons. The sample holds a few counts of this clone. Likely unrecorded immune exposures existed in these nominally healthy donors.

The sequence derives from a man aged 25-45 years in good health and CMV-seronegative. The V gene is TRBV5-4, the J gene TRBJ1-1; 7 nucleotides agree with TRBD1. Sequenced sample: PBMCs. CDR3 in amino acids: CASSRPGTENTEAFF. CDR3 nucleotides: TGTGCCAGCAGCCGACCTGGGACAGAGAACACTGAAGCTTTCTTT.